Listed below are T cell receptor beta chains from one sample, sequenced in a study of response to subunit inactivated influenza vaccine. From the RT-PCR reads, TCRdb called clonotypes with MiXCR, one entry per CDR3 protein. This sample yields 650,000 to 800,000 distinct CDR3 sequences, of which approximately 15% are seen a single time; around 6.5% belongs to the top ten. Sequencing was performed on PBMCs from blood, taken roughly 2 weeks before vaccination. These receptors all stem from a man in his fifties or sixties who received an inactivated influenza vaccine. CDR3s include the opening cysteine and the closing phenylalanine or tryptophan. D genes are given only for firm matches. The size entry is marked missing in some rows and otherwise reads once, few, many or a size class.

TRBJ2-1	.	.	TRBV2	TGTGCCAGCAGTGAATCGGTCGGTGAGCAGTTCTTC	CASSESVGEQFF
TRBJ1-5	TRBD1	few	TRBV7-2	TGTGCCAGCAGTAAAGGGGGACAGGACAATCAGCCCCAGCATTTT	CASSKGGQDNQPQHF
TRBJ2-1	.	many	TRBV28	TGTGTCACGGGTTCCTCCTACAATGAGCAGTTCTTC	CVTGSSYNEQFF
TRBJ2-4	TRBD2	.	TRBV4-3	TGCGCCAGCAGCCAAGAGCGGTATGTGGCGGGAGTTTCCAAAAACATTCAGTACTTC	CASSQERYVAGVSKNIQYF
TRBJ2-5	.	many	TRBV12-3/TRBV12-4	TGTGCCAGCAGTTTACGGCGGCAACAAGAGACCCAGTACTTC	CASSLRRQQETQYF
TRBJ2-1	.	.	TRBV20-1	TGCAGTGAGCCCCGCCGACAGATTTTCTACAATGAGCAGTTCTTC	CSEPRRQIFYNEQFF
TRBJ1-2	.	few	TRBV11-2	TGTGCCAGCAGCTCCCTTAGGGTGGAGAACTATGGCTACACCTTC	CASSSLRVENYGYTF
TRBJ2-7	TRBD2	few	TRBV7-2	TGTGCCAGCAGCCACAGGGGACTAGCGGGTATGGGGGAGCAGTACTTC	CASSHRGLAGMGEQYF
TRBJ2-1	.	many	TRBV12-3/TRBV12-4	TGTGCCAGCAGCCAGACAGGTCAATATAAGGAGTTCTTC	CASSQTGQYKEFF
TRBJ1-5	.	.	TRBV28	TGTGCCAGCAGTTTGGACACTCGCAATCAGCCCCAGCATTTT	CASSLDTRNQPQHF
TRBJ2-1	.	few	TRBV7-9	TGTGCCAGCAGGGTAGGAGTCCAGGGGCAGTTCTTC	CASRVGVQGQFF
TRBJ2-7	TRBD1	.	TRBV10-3	TGTGCCATAGGACCAACAGGGGTCGGCTACGAGCAGTACTTC	CAIGPTGVGYEQYF
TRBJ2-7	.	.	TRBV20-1	TGCAGTGCCCGCGGGCCCCACGGTTACGAGCAGTACTTC	CSARGPHGYEQYF
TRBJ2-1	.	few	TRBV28	TGTGCCAGCAGGAGGGGTGGTAACGGTGAGCAGTTCTTC	CASRRGGNGEQFF
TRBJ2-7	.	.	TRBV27	TGTGCCAGCAGTCCACCTCGACAGGACCCTAACTACGAGCAGTACTTC	CASSPPRQDPNYEQYF
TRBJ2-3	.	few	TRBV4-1	TGCGCCAGCAGCCAAATCGCGACTAGTTCAGATACGCAGTATTTT	CASSQIATSSDTQYF
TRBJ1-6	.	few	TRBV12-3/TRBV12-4	TGTGCCAGTTCAAGTAGCCCTAGAGGATCACCCCTCCACTTT	CASSSSPRGSPLHF
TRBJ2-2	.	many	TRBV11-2	TGTGCCAGCAGCCCCAATTTAGACCCAAGCGTGGAGCTGTTTTTT	CASSPNLDPSVELFF
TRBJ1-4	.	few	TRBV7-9	TGTGCCAGCAGCTTAACATCACGAACTAATGAAAAACTGTTTTTT	CASSLTSRTNEKLFF
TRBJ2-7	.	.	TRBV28	TGTGCCAGCAGACCCCCCGGAGTTTCCTACGAGCAGTACTTC	CASRPPGVSYEQYF
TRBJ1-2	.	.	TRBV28	TGTGCCAGCACAGGGGTTTGGGATGGCTACACCTTC	CASTGVWDGYTF
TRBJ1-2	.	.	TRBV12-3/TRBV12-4	TGTGCCAGCAGTTTAAGCCTTGGTTCGGGGGATGGCTACACCTTC	CASSLSLGSGDGYTF
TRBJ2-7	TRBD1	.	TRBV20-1	TGCAGTGCCGCAGGTGGGGACAGGGGGTCCTACGAGCAGTACTTC	CSAAGGDRGSYEQYF
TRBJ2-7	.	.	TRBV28	TGTGCCAGCAGTTTGGCAGGCTTCGCCTACGAGCAGTACTTC	CASSLAGFAYEQYF
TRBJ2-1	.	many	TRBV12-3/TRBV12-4	TGTGCCAGCAGGTGGGAGGTTAGTGAGCAGTTCTTC	CASRWEVSEQFF
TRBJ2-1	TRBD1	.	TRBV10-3	TGTGCCATCAGTACAGGGGCGAATGAGCAGTCCTTC	CAISTGANEQSF
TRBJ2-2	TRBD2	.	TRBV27	TGTGCCAGTTTCGAGGGGGGACTAGCGGGGACCGGGGAGCTGTTTTTT	CASFEGGLAGTGELFF
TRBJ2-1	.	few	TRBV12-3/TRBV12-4	TGTGCCAGCAGTTTACGCCCTAGAGGTGAGCAGTTCTTC	CASSLRPRGEQFF
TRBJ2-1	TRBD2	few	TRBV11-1	TGTGCCAGCAGCTTGGGGAGGGGACGTAGGAATGAGCAGTTCTTC	CASSLGRGRRNEQFF
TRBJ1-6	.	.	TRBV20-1	TGCAGTGCCGGGAATAGCGCGGATTCACCCCTCCACTTT	CSAGNSADSPLHF
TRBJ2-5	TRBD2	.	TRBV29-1	TGCAGCGTTGAAGGACTAGCGGTGAAAGAGACCCAGTACTTC	CSVEGLAVKETQYF
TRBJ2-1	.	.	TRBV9	TGTGCCAGCAGCGTGGGGACGGCCTCCTACAATGAGCAGTTCTTC	CASSVGTASYNEQFF
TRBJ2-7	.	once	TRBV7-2	TGTGCCAGCAGCTCGCAGGGGGGGCCGGGATCCTACGAGCAGTACTTC	CASSSQGGPGSYEQYF
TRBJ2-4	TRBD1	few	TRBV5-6	TGTGCCAGCAGCTTGCCCGGGACAGGGGGAAACATTCAGTACTTC	CASSLPGTGGNIQYF
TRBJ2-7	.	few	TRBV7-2	TGTGCCAGCAGCTTATTTATTACAGATAGGACGTACGAGCAGTACTTC	CASSLFITDRTYEQYF
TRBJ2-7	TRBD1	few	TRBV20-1	TGCAGTGCTAGAGGCGTGGGACAGGTCAGCTCCTACGAGCAGTACTTC	CSARGVGQVSSYEQYF
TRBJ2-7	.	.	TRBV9	TGTGCCAGCAGCGTAGATGCGGCTAGCAGGGAGCAGTACTTC	CASSVDAASREQYF
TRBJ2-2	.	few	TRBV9	TGTGCCAGCAGCGTAGGTCCCCAGGACACCGGGGAGCTGTTTTTT	CASSVGPQDTGELFF
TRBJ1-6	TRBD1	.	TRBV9	TGTGCCAGCAGCGTAGCGGGACAGGGAGAATCACCCCTCCACTTT	CASSVAGQGESPLHF
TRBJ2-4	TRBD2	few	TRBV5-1	TGCGCCAGCAGCTCGGGACTAGCGGGGGACCTAGCCAAAAACATTCAGTACTTC	CASSSGLAGDLAKNIQYF
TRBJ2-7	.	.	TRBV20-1	TGCAGTGCTAGAAGCCAGGGCTACGAGCAGTACTTC	CSARSQGYEQYF